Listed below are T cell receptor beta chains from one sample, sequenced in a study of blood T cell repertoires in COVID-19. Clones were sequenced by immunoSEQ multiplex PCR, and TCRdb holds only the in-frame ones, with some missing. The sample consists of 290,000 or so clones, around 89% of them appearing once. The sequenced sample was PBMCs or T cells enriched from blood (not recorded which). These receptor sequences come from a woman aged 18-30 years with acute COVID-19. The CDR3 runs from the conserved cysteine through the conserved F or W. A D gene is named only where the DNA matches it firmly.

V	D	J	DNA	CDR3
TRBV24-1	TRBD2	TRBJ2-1	TGTGCCACCAGTGATGGACTAGCGGCTCAGTTCTTC	CATSDGLAAQFF
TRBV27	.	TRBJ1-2	TGTGCCAGCAGTTTACAGGGCCCCATTAACTATGGCTACACCTTC	CASSLQGPINYGYTF
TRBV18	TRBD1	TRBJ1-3	TGTGCCAGCTCACCAACCGGGACAGGACCTGGAAACACCATATATTTT	CASSPTGTGPGNTIYF
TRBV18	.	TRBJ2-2	TGTGCCAGCTCACCCCAGGGGATTACCCAAGACACCGGGGAGCTGTTTTTT	CASSPQGITQDTGELFF
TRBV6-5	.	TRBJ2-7	TGTGCCAGCATATCGGACAGCACCTACGAGCAGTACTTC	CASISDSTYEQYF
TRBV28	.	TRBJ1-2	TGTGCCAGCAGTCCTAGTTGGGGCTACGGCTACACCTTC	CASSPSWGYGYTF
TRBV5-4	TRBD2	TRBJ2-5	TGTGCCAGCAGCATTGGGGTAGCGGGATCTGGCCAAGAGACCCAGTACTTC	CASSIGVAGSGQETQYF
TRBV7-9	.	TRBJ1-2	TGTGCCAGCAGCTTACCAGGGTACGGTGGCTACACCTTC	CASSLPGYGGYTF
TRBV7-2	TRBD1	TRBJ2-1	TGTGCCAGCAGCTTAATGGCAGGGGGCTCGGTTGAGCAGTTCTTC	CASSLMAGGSVEQFF
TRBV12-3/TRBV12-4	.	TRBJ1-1	TGTGCCAGCAGCCTATCAGGGGAAACTGAAGCTTTCTTT	CASSLSGETEAFF
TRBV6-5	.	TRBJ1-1	TGTGCCAGCAGTTACCGGGCGGGGCCGGGGAACACTGAAGCTTTCTTT	CASSYRAGPGNTEAFF
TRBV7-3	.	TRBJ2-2	TGTGCCAGCAGCCACCGGGGGTCTACAGCCGGGGAGCTGTTTTTT	CASSHRGSTAGELFF